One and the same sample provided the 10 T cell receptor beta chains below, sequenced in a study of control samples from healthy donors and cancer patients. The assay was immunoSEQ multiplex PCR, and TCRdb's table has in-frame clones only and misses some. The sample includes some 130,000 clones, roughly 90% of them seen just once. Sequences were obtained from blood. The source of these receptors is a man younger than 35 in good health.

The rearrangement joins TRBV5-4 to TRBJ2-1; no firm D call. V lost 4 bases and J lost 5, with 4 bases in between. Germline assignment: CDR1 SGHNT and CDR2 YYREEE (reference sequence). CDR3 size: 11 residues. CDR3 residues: CASSRNNEQFF. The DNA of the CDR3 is TGTGCCAGCAGCCGCAACAATGAGCAGTTCTTC.

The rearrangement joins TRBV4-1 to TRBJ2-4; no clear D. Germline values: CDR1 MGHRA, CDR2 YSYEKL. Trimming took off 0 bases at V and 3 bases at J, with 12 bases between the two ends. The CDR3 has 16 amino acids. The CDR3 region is CASSQEPVTNKNIQYF. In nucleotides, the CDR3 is TGCGCCAGCAGCCAAGAGCCTGTAACCAACAAAAACATTCAGTACTTC.

The CDR3 nucleotides are TGTGCCAGCAGCAGGTCACTAGCCCTGAACACCGGGGAGCTGTTTTTT. It is translated as CASSRSLALNTGELFF. This chain joins TRBV7-9 and TRBJ2-2, with D perhaps TRBD2 (6 bases). The V and J ends lost 5 bases and 1 base respectively, with 14 bases between them. Germline-derived CDR1 and CDR2 are SEHNR and FQNEAQ (reference sequence). There are 16 residues in the CDR3.

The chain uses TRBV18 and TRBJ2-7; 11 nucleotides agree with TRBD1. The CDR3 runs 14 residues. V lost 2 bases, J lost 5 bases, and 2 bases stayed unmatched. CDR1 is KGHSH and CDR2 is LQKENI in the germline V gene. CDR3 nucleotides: TGTGCCAGCTCACCAGGGGACAGGGGGGACGAGCAGTACTTC. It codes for CASSPGDRGDEQYF.

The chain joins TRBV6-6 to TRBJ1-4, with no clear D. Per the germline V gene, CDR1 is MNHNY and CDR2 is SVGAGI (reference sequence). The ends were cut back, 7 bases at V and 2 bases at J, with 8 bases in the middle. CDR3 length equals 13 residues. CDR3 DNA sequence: TGTGCCAGCAAATATGGGACTAATGAAAAACTGTTTTTT. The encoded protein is CASKYGTNEKLFF.

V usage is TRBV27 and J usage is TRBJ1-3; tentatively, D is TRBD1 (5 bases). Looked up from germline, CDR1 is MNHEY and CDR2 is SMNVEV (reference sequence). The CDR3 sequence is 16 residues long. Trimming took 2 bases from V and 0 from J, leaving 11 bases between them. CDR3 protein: CASSLSPGGSGNTIYF. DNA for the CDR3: TGTGCCAGCAGTTTAAGCCCCGGGGGCTCTGGAAACACCATATATTTT.

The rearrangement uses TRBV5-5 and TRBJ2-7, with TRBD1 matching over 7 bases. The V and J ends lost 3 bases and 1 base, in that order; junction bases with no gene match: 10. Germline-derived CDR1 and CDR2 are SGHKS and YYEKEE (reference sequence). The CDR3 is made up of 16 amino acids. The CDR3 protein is CASSSFPTGRSYEQYF. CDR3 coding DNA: TGTGCCAGCAGCTCCTTTCCGACAGGGAGATCCTACGAGCAGTACTTC.

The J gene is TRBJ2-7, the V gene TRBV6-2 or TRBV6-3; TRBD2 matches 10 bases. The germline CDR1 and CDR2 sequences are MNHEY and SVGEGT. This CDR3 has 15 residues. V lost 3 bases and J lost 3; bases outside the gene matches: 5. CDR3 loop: CASSYNGLADYEQYF. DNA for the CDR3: TGTGCCAGCAGTTATAACGGACTAGCGGACTACGAGCAGTACTTC.

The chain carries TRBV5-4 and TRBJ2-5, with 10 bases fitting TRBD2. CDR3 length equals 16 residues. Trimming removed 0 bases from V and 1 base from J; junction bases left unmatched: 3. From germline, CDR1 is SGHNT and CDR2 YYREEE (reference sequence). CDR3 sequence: CASSLGSSGSQETQYF. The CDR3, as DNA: TGTGCCAGCAGCTTGGGGTCTAGCGGGAGCCAAGAGACCCAGTACTTC.

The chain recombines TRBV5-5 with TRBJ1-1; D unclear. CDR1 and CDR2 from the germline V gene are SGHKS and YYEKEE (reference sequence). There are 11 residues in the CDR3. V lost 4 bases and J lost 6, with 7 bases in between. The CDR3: CASSRAAEAFF. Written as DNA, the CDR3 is TGTGCCAGCAGCCGGGCCGCTGAAGCTTTCTTT.